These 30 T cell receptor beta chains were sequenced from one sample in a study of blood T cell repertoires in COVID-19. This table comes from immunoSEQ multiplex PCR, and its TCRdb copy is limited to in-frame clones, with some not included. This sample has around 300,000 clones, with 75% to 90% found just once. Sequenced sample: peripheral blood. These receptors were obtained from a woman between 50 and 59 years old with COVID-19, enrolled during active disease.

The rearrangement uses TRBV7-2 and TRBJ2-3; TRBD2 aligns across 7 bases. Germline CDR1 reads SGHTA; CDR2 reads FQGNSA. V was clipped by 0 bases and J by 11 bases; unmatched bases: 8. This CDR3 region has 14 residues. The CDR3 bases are TGTGCCAGCAGCTTAGCGGCGCGGGAGCGGGGGCAGTATTTT. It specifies CASSLAARERGQYF.

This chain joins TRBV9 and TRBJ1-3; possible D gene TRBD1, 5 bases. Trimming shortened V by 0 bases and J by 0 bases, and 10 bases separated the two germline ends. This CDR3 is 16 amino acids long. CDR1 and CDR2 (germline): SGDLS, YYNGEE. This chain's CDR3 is CASSVGGDGSGNTIYF. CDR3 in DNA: TGTGCCAGCAGCGTAGGGGGGGATGGCTCTGGAAACACCATATATTTT. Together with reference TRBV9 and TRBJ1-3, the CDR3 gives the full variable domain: DSGVTQTPKHLITATGQRVTLRCSPRSGDLSVYWYQQSLDQGLQFLIQYYNGEERAKGNILERFSAQQFPDLHSELNLSSLELGDSALYFCASSVGGDGSGNTIYFGEGSWLTVV.

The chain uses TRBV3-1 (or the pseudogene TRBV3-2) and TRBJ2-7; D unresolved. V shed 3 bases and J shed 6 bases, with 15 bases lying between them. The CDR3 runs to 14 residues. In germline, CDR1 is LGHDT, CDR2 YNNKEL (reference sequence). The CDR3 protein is CASSQRSSGLEQYF. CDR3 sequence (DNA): TGTGCCAGCAGCCAGAGGAGTTCCGGCCTCGAGCAGTACTTC.

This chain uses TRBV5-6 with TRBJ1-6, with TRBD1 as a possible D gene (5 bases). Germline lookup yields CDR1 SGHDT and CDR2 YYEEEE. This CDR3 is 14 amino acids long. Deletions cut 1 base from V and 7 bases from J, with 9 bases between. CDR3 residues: CASSLTGHNSPLHF. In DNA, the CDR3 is TGTGCCAGCAGCTTGACAGGTCACAATTCACCCCTCCACTTT.

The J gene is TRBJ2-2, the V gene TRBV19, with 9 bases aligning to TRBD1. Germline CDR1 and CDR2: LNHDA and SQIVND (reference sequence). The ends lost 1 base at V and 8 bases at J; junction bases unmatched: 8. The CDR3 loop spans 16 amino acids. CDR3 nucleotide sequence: TGTGCCAGTAGTATAGTCAGGACAGGGGCAGGGGGGGAGCTGTTTTTT. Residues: CASSIVRTGAGGELFF.

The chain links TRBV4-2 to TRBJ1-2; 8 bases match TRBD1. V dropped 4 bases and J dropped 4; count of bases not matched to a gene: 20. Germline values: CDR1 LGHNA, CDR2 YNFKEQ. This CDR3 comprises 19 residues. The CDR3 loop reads CASSRESAGGASGSYGYTF. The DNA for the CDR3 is TGTGCCAGCAGCCGGGAGTCGGCAGGGGGCGCGTCTGGATCCTATGGCTACACCTTC.

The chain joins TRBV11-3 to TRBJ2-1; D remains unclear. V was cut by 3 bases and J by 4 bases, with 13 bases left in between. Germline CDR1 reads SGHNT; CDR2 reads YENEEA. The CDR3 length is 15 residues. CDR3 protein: CASSLVGTNYNEQFF. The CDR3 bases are TGTGCCAGCAGCTTGGTCGGTACCAATTACAATGAGCAGTTCTTC.

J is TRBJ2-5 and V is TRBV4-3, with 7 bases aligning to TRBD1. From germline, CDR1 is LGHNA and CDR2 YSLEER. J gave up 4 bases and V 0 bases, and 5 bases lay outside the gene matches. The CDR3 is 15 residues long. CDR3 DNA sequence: TGCGCCAGCAGCCAAGATATGAGGGGGCGAGAGACCCAGTACTTC. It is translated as CASSQDMRGRETQYF.

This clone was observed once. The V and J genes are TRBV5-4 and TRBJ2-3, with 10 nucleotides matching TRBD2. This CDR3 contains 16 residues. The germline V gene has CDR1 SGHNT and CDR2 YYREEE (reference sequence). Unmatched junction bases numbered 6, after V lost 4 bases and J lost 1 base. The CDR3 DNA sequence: TGTGCCAGCAGCAAGGGGGGGACTAGCGGCACAGATACGCAGTATTTT. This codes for CASSKGGTSGTDTQYF.

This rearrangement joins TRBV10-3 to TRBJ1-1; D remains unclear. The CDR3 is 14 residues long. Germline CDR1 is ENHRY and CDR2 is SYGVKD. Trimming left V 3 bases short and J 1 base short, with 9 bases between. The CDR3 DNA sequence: TGTGCCATCAGTGAAAAGGCAGGGAACACTGAAGCTTTCTTT. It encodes CAISEKAGNTEAFF.

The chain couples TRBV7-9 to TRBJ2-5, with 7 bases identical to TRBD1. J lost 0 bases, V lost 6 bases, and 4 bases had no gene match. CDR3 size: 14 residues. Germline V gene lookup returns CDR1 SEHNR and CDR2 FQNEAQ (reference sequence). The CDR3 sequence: CASRQQGNQETQYF. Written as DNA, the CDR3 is TGTGCCAGCAGACAACAGGGGAACCAAGAGACCCAGTACTTC.

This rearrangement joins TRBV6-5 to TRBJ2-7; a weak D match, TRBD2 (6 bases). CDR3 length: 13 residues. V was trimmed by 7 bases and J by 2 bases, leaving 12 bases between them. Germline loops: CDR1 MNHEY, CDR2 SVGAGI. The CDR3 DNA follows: TGTGCCAGCACCGGGACTCAGACCTACGAGCAGTACTTC. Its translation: CASTGTQTYEQYF.

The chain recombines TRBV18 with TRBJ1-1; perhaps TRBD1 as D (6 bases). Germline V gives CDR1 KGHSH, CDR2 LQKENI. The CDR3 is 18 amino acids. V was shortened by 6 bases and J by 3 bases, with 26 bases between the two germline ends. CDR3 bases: TGTGCCAGCTCGTCAGGCCGTGGGGGGGCCGCTACTTACACTGAAGCTTTCTTT. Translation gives CASSSGRGGAATYTEAFF.

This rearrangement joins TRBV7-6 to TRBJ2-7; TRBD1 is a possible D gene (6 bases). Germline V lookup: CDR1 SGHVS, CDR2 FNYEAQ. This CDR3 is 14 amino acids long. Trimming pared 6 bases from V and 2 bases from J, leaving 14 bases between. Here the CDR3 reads CASSPHRVTYEQYF. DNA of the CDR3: TGTGCCAGCAGTCCTCACAGGGTTACCTACGAGCAGTACTTC.

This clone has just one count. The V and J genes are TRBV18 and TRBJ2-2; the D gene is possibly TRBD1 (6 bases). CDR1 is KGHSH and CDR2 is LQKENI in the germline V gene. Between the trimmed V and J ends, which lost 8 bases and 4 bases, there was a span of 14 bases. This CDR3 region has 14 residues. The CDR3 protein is CASPQGPRTGELFF. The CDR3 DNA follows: TGTGCCAGCCCCCAGGGGCCGCGCACCGGGGAGCTGTTTTTT.

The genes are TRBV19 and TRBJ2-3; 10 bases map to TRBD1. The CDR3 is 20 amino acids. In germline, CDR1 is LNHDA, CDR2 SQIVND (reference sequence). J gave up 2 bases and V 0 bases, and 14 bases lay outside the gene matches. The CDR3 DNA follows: TGTGCCAGTAGTATAGATTGGGAACCAGGACAGGGGGATAACACAGATACGCAGTATTTT. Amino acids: CASSIDWEPGQGDNTDTQYF.

In nucleotides, the CDR3 is TGCAGCGGTAGTAGCGGTTCCTACGAGCAGTACTTC. It is translated as CSGSSGSYEQYF. V usage is TRBV20-1 and J usage is TRBJ2-7, with D perhaps TRBD2 (6 bases). CDR1 is DFQATT, CDR2 SNEGSKA, per germline (reference sequence). The CDR3 is 12 amino acids.

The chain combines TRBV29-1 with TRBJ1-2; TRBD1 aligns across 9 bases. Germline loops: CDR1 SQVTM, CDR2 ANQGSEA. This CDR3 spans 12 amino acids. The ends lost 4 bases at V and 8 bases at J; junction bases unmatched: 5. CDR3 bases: TGCAGCGTTGGGGGACAGGGAAAGGGCTACACCTTC. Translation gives CSVGGQGKGYTF.

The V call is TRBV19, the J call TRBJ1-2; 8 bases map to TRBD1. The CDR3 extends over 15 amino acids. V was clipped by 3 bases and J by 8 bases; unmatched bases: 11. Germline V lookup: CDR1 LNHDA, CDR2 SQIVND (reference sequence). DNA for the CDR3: TGTGCCAGTAGTATCAGGGGGCCCCAGTTGAGAGGCTACACCTTC. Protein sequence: CASSIRGPQLRGYTF.

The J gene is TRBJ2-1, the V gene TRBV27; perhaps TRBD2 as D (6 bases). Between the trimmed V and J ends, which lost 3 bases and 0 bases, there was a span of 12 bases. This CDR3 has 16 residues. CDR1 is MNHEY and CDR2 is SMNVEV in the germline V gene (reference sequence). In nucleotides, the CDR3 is TGTGCCAGCAGTTTTGCGGGGTTGGGCTCCTACAATGAGCAGTTCTTC. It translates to CASSFAGLGSYNEQFF.

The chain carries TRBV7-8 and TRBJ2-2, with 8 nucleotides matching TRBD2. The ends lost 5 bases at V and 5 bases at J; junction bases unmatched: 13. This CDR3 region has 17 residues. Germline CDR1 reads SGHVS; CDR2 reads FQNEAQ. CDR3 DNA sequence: TGTGCCAGCAGCCCGGTGAATAGCGGGATCCTAACCGGGGAGCTGTTTTTT. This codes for CASSPVNSGILTGELFF. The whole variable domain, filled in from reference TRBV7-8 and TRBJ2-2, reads GAGVSQSPRYKVAKRGQDVALRCDPISGHVSLFWYQQALGQGPEFLTYFQNEAQLDKSGLPSDRFFAERPEGSVSTLKIQRTQQEDSAVYLCASSPVNSGILTGELFFGEGSRLTVL.

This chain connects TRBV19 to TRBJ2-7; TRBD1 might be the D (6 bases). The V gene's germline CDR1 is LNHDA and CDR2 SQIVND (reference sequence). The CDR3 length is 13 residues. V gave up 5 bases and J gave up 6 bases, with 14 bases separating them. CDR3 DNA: TGTGCCAGTAGTGAAGACAGGAGCGGCGAGCAGTACTTC. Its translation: CASSEDRSGEQYF.

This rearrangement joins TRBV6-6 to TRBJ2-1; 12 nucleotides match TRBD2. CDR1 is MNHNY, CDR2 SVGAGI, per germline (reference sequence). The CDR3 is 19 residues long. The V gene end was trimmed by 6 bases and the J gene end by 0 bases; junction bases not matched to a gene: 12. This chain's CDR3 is CASSFSGTSGSSSYNEQFF. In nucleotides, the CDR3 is TGTGCCAGCAGCTTTTCCGGGACTAGCGGGTCAAGCTCCTACAATGAGCAGTTCTTC.

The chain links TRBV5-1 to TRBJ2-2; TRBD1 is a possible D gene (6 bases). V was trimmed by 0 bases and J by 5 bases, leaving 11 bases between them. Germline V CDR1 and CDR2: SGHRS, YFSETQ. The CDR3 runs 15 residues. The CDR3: CASSLGQDSTGELFF. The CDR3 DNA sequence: TGCGCCAGCAGCTTGGGACAGGACTCTACCGGGGAGCTGTTTTTT.

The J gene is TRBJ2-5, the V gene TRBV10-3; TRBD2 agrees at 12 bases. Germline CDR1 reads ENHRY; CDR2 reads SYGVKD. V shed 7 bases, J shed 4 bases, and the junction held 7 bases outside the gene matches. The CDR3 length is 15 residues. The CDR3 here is CAIKELAGGGETQYF. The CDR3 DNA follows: TGTGCCATCAAAGAACTAGCGGGAGGTGGAGAGACCCAGTACTTC.

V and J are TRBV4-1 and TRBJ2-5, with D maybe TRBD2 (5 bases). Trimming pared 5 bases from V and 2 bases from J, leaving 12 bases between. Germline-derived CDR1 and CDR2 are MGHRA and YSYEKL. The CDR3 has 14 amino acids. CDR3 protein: CASSVNSGQETQYF. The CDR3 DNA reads TGCGCCAGCAGCGTCAACAGCGGACAAGAGACCCAGTACTTC.

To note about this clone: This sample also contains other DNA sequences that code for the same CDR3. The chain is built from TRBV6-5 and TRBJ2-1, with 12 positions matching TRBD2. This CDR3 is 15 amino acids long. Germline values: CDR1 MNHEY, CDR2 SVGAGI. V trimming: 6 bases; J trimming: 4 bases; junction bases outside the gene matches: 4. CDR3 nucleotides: TGTGCCAGCAGACTAGCGGGAGGAATTTACAATGAGCAGTTCTTC. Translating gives CASRLAGGIYNEQFF.

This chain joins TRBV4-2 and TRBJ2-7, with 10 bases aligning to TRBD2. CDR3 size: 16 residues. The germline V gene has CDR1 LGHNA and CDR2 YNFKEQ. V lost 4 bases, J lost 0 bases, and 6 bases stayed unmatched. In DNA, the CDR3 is TGTGCCAGCAGCCCCCAGGCTAGCGGGAGCTCCTACGAGCAGTACTTC. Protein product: CASSPQASGSSYEQYF.

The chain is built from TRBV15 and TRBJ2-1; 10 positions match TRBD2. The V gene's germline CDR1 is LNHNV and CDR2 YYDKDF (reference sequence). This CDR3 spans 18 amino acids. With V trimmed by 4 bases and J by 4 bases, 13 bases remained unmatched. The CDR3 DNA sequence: TGTGCCACCAGCAAACTAGCGGGACCTGGGGCCTTATACAATGAGCAGTTCTTC. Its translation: CATSKLAGPGALYNEQFF.

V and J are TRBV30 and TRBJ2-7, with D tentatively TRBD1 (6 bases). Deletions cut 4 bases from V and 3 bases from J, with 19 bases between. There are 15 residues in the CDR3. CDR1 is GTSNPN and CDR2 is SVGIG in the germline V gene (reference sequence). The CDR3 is CAWTLGTGSIYEQYF. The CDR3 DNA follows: TGTGCCTGGACCCTCGGAACAGGGAGTATCTACGAGCAGTACTTC.